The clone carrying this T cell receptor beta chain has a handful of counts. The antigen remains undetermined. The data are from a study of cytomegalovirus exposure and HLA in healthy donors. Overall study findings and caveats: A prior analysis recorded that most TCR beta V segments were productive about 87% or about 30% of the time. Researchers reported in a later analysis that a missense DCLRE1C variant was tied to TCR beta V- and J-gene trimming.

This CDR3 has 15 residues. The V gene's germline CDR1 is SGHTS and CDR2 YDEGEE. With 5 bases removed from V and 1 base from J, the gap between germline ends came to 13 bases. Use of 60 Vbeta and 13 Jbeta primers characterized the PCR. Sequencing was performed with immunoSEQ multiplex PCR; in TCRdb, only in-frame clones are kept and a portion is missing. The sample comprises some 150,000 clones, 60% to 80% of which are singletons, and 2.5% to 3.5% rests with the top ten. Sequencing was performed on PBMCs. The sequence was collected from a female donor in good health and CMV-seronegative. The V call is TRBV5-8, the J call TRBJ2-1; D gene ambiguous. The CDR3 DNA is TGTGCCAGCAGTCCCCTCAGGTCGTCCTACAATGAGCAGTTCTTC. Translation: CASSPLRSSYNEQFF.